Each of the 3 T cell receptor beta chains below was sequenced from the same sample in a study of kidney transplant recipient with SARS-CoV-2 infection. TCRdb independently ran MiXCR on the reads; one entry per CDR3 protein. The data hold 250,000 or so distinct CDR3 sequences, with under 35% observed a single time. The sample in question was a blood sample, obtained at baseline and between days 110 and 120 from a kidney transplant recipient. These receptors originate from a young adult male patient who had COVID-19 and was a kidney transplant recipient. Some T cells may have come from the graft donor.

This clonotype was detected many times. The junction shows a germline mismatch at one end, possibly a read error. The chain is built from TRBV19 and TRBJ2-7; 10 bases agree with TRBD1. Germline CDR1 reads LNHDA; CDR2 reads SQIVND (reference sequence). The CDR3 spans 13 residues. The CDR3 protein is CASKGTGAYEQYF. DNA for the CDR3: TGTGCGAGTAAAGGGACAGGGGCCTACGAGCAGTACTTC.

This clonotype has a count of ten or more. CDR3 nucleotide sequence: TGTGCCAGCACCCCGGGGCTGGTCTATGGCTACACCTTC. This translates into CASTPGLVYGYTF. The chain has TRBV12-3 or TRBV12-4 and TRBJ1-2; the D gene is possibly TRBD1 (5 bases). CDR3 length: 13 amino acids. Deletions cut 7 bases from V and 4 bases from J, with 13 bases between.

This clonotype was observed many times. CDR3 bases: TGCAGCGTTGAGGGGGCCACCGGGGAGCTGTTTTTT. Amino acid sequence: CSVEGATGELFF. V usage is TRBV29-1 and J usage is TRBJ2-2; maybe TRBD1 (6 bases). The CDR3 has 12 amino acids. Germline V gene sequence: CDR1 SQVTM, CDR2 ANQGSEA. Deletions cut 3 bases from V and 4 bases from J, with 6 bases between.